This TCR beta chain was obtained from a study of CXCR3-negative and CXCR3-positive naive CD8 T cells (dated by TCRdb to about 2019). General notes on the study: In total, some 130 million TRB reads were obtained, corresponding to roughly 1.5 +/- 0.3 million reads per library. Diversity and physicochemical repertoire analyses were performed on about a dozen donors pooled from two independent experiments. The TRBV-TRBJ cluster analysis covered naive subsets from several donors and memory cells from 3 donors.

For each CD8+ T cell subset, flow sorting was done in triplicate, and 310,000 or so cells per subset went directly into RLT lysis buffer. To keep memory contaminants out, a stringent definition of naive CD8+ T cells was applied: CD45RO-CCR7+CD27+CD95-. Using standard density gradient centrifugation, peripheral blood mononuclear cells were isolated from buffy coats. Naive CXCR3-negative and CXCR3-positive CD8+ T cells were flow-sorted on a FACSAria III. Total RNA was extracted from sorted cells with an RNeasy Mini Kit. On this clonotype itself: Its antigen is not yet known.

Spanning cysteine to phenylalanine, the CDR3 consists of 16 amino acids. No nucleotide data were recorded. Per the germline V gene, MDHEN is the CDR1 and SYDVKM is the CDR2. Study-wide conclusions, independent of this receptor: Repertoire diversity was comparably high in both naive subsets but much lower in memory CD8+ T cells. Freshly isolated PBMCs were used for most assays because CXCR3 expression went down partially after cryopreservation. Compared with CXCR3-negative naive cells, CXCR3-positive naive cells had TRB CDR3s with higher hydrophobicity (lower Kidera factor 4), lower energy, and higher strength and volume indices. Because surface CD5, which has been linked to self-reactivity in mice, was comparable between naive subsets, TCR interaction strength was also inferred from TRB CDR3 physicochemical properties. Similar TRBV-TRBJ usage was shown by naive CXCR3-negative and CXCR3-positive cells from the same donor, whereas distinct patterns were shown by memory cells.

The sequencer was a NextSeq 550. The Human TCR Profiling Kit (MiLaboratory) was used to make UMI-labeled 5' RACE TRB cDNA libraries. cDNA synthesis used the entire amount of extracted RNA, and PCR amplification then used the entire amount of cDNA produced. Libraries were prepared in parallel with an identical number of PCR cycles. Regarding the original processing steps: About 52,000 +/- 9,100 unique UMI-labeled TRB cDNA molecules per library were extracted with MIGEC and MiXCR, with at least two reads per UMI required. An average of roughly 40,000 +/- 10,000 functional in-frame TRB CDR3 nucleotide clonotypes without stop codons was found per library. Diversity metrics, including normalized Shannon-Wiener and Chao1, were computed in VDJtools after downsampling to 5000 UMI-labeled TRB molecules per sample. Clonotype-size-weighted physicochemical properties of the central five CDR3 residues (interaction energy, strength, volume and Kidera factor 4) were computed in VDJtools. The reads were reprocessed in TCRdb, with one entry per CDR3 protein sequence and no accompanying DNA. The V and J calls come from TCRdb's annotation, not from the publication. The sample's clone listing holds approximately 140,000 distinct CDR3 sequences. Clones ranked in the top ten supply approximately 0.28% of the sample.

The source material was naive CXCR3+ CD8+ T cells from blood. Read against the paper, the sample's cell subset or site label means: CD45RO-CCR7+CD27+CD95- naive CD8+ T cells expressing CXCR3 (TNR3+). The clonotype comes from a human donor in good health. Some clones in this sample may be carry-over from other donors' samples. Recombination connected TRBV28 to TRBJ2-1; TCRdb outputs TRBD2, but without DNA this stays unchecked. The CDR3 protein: CATNRLRTSGNNEQFF.